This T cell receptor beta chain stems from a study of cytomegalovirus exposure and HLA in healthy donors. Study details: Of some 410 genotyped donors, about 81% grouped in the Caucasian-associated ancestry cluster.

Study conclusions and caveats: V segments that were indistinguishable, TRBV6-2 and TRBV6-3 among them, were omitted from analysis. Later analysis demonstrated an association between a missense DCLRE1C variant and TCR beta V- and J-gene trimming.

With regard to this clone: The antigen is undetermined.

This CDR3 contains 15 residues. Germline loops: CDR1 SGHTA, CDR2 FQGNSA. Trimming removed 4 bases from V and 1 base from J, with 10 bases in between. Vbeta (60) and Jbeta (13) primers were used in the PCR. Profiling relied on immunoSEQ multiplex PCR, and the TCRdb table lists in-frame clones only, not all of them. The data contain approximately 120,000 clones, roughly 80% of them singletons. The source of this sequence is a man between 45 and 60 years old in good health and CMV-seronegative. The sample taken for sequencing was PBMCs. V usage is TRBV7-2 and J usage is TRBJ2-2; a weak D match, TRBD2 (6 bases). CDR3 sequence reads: CASSYGTGNTGELFF. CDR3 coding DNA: TGTGCCAGCAGCTACGGGACTGGGAACACCGGGGAGCTGTTTTTT.